The 15 T cell receptor beta chains in this list originate from one sample, sequenced in a study of post-analysis software for immune sequencing data. Findings and caveats of the study: A handful of TRBV segments appeared more often in patients than in controls, and TRBV5-6, TRBV5-1 and TRBV20-1 were among these.

These receptors are not linked to any known antigen. The library was made from cDNA and included unique molecular identifiers. MiXCR, run by TCRdb on the PCR reads, gives a single entry per CDR3 protein. The sample carries about 770,000 distinct CDR3 sequences, under 60% recorded once. Material: blood. Receptors originate from a girl aged 10 to 17 with multiple sclerosis.

This clonotype appeared a few times. V gene TRBV6-1 combines with J gene TRBJ2-7; 7 positions agree with TRBD1. The ends lost 5 bases at V and 6 bases at J; junction bases unmatched: 16. The germline CDR1 and CDR2 sequences are MNHNS and SASEGT. The CDR3 contains 16 residues. CDR3 residues: CASSPIRGKRRTEQYF. The CDR3 DNA reads TGTGCCAGCAGTCCTATCAGGGGGAAACGGCGGACCGAGCAGTACTTC.

The chain is built from TRBV9 and TRBJ1-2, with D tentatively TRBD1 (5 bases). The CDR3 has 14 amino acids. The germline V gene has CDR1 SGDLS and CDR2 YYNGEE. Deletions cut 0 bases from V and 4 bases from J, with 10 bases between. The CDR3, as DNA: TGTGCCAGCAGCGTAGACAACGGGGGCTATGGCTACACCTTC. Protein: CASSVDNGGYGYTF.

This chain connects TRBV29-1 to TRBJ2-1, with TRBD1 matching 7 bases. The germline CDR1 and CDR2 sequences are SQVTM and ANQGSEA. J gave up 8 bases and V 3 bases, and 4 bases lay outside the gene matches. The CDR3 contains 12 residues. For the CDR3, the DNA is TGCAGCGTTGAGGAGCAGGGGGATGAGCAGTTCTTC. It translates to CSVEEQGDEQFF.

For this clonotype: This CDR3 fails to terminate in the conserved phenylalanine or tryptophan, so it likely reflects a read error. This chain joins TRBV5-1 and TRBJ1-5; 9 positions match TRBD1. After removal of 0 bases from V and 4 bases from J, the junction contained 2 bases not matched to a gene. Germline V gene lookup returns CDR1 SGHRS and CDR2 YFSETQ. This CDR3 spans 15 amino acids. CDR3 in amino acids: CASSLETGGNQPQHV. CDR3 bases: TGCGCCAGCAGCTTGGAGACAGGGGGGAATCAGCCCCAGCATGTT.

This chain uses TRBV28 with TRBJ1-5; tentative D call: TRBD1 (5 bases). The V end lost 7 bases, the J end lost 6 bases, and 10 bases lay between the germline ends. The CDR3 runs 12 residues. Germline CDR1 and CDR2: MDHEN and SYDVKM. DNA for the CDR3: TGTGCCAGCAACCAGGGTTCTCAGCCCCAGCATTTT. Encoded protein: CASNQGSQPQHF.

This chain links TRBV7-9 with TRBJ1-1, with D unclear. Trimming left V 0 bases short and J 5 bases short, with 13 bases between. Germline CDR1 and CDR2: SEHNR and FQNEAQ (reference sequence). CDR3 length: 15 residues. The CDR3 DNA reads TGTGCCAGCAGCTTAGCGCTCGGGGTTAGGACTGAAGCTTTCTTT. Translating it yields CASSLALGVRTEAFF.

This chain joins TRBV7-9 and TRBJ2-7; TRBD1 aligns across 8 bases. Looked up from germline, CDR1 is SEHNR and CDR2 is FQNEAQ (reference sequence). This CDR3 region has 15 residues. The trim removed 5 bases at V and 0 bases at J, leaving 6 bases unmatched. CDR3 residues: CASSRWGQVSYEQYF. The CDR3 coding sequence is TGTGCCAGCAGCCGATGGGGACAGGTCTCCTACGAGCAGTACTTC.

For this clonotype: One junction end disagrees with the germline gene, perhaps due to a read error. V and J are TRBV25-1 and TRBJ2-7; D possibly corresponds to TRBD1 (5 bases). The CDR3 is made up of 13 amino acids. Germline CDR1 MGHDK, CDR2 SYGVNS. The CDR3 region is CASNERQTYEQYF. The CDR3 DNA sequence: TGTGCCAGCAATGAACGACAGACCTACGAGCAGTACTTC.

This clonotype has just one count. Germline and junction disagree at one end, which may indicate a read error. V is TRBV11-2 and J is TRBJ2-1, with unresolved D. The CDR3 extends over 15 amino acids. Germline V gene lookup returns CDR1 SGHAT and CDR2 FQNNGV. CDR3 residues: CASSFWRSAYNGQFF. CDR3 coding DNA: TGTGCCAGCAGCTTCTGGCGGAGTGCCTACAATGGGCAGTTCTTC.

The CDR3 is CASSQVNTEAFF. The CDR3, as DNA: TGCGCCAGCAGCCAGGTGAACACTGAAGCTTTCTTT. The V and J genes are TRBV5-1 and TRBJ1-1, with unresolved D. The CDR3 length is 12 residues. Germline-derived CDR1 and CDR2 are SGHRS and YFSETQ. V gave up 4 bases and J gave up 0 bases, with 4 bases separating them.

There are a few counts of this clonotype. The chain employs TRBV7-9 and TRBJ2-4, with TRBD1 identical over 9 bases. Unmatched junction bases numbered 8, after V lost 5 bases and J lost 0 bases. The CDR3 contains 17 residues. Per the germline V gene, CDR1 is SEHNR and CDR2 is FQNEAQ (reference sequence). CDR3 sequence (DNA): TGTGCCAGCAGCGCGACAGGGGGTAACCTAGCCAAAAACATTCAGTACTTC. Protein product: CASSATGGNLAKNIQYF.

In its sample, this clonotype was seen a few times. The chain is built from TRBV7-9 and TRBJ2-1; 9 nucleotides align to TRBD2. The CDR3 totals 14 residues. CDR1 and CDR2 (germline): SEHNR, FQNEAQ (reference sequence). V lost 5 bases, J lost 8 bases, and 7 bases stayed unmatched. The CDR3 loop is CASSDSGGGDEQFF. In nucleotides, the CDR3 is TGTGCCAGCAGCGATAGCGGGGGCGGGGATGAGCAGTTCTTC.

This clonotype occurred a few times. The V call is TRBV12-3 or TRBV12-4, the J call TRBJ2-3; 8 bases match TRBD1. The CDR3 has 13 residues. J gave up 4 bases and V 4 bases, and 1 base lay outside the gene matches. CDR3 protein: CASSWTGSDTQYF. Written as DNA, the CDR3 is TGTGCCAGCAGTTGGACAGGGTCAGATACGCAGTATTTT.

This clonotype was found a few times. CDR3 in amino acids: CASGIGNDQPQHF. The CDR3, as DNA: TGTGCCAGCGGTATCGGGAACGACCAGCCCCAGCATTTT. J is TRBJ1-5 and V is TRBV7-2; D unresolved. This CDR3 comprises 13 residues. V was shortened by 8 bases and J by 7 bases, with 15 bases between the two germline ends. Germline V gene sequence: CDR1 SGHTA, CDR2 FQGNSA.

This clonotype has ten or more counts. The chain uses TRBV5-1 and TRBJ2-7; D gene unclear. Germline CDR1 reads SGHRS; CDR2 reads YFSETQ. Trimming stripped 3 bases from V and 2 bases from J, with 9 bases between. The CDR3 totals 13 residues. In DNA form, the CDR3 reads TGCGCCAGCAGCTATGGGATTACCTACGAGCAGTACTTC. Translating gives CASSYGITYEQYF.